What follows are 13 T cell receptor beta chains derived from one specimen sequenced in a study of blood T cells in healthy people across ages (dated by TCRdb to between 2015 and 2016). Library generation was performed with 5' RACE. Sequencing was carried out with an Illumina HiSeq 2500. A second PCR of roughly 7 to 12 cycles was performed with a sample-barcoded 5' primer and a J-beta primer mix. TCRdb's own reprocessing of the public reads used fastp at Q25 and MiXCR and kept productive beta chains. Entries are consolidated by CDR3 protein sequence, retaining the most common genes and DNA. The sample records about 720,000 distinct CDR3 sequences, approximately 25% of which are singletons. In total, the top ten clones hold approximately 3.7% of the sample. This sample also belongs to another study, concerning T cells of mothers and their children.

Sequencing used blood. The receptors derive from a boy younger than 18 in good health.

This chain joins TRBV12-3 or TRBV12-4 and TRBJ2-1, with D uncertain. CDR3 length: 13 amino acids. V was shortened by 5 bases and J by 10 bases, with 15 bases between the two germline ends. In DNA form, the CDR3 reads TGTGCCAGCAGTCCCCCGTTGCATCAAGAGCAGTTCTTC. Its protein is CASSPPLHQEQFF.

This chain joins TRBV4-2 and TRBJ2-2; 7 bases map to TRBD1. This CDR3 comprises 14 residues. Germline V gene sequence: CDR1 LGHNA, CDR2 YNFKEQ. V lost 6 bases to trimming and J lost 7 bases; unmatched junction nucleotides: 8. The CDR3 sequence: CASRPEQGHGELFF. Here the CDR3 DNA reads TGTGCCAGCAGGCCCGAACAGGGGCACGGGGAGCTGTTTTTT.

The chain joins TRBV2 to TRBJ2-3; TRBD1 matches 9 bases. The CDR3 runs to 17 residues. J lost 6 bases, V lost 2 bases, and 12 bases had no gene match. The germline CDR1 and CDR2 sequences are SNHLY and FYNNEI. CDR3: CASSEPVGQGIFDTQYF. Here the CDR3 DNA reads TGTGCCAGCAGTGAACCAGTCGGACAGGGGATCTTCGATACGCAGTATTTT.

The CDR3 DNA reads TGTGCCAGCAGAGGTCCGTTTGAGACCCAGTACTTC. Amino acid sequence: CASRGPFETQYF. This sequence joins TRBV12-3 or TRBV12-4 and TRBJ2-5; D is uncertain. This CDR3 is built from 12 residues. V dropped 6 bases and J dropped 5 bases, with 10 bases sitting between them.

This clonotype showed up just a few times. The chain is built from TRBV9 and TRBJ2-1, with TRBD2 matching 9 bases. CDR1 is SGDLS and CDR2 is YYNGEE in the germline V gene. The CDR3 consists of 16 residues. The V and J ends lost 0 bases and 2 bases, in that order; junction bases with no gene match: 3. Here the CDR3 reads CASSVGLAGTYNEQFF. The CDR3, as DNA: TGTGCCAGCAGCGTAGGGCTAGCGGGGACCTACAATGAGCAGTTCTTC. Full variable domain (missing parts from reference TRBV9 and TRBJ2-1): DSGVTQTPKHLITATGQRVTLRCSPRSGDLSVYWYQQSLDQGLQFLIQYYNGEERAKGNILERFSAQQFPDLHSELNLSSLELGDSALYFCASSVGLAGTYNEQFFGPGTRLTVL.

This chain uses TRBV6-5 with TRBJ1-5; 9 positions match TRBD1. CDR3 length: 15 amino acids. Germline CDR1 reads MNHEY; CDR2 reads SVGAGI. The junction had 4 bases not matched to a gene; V was cut back by 4 bases and J by 3 bases. The CDR3 nucleotides read TGTGCCAGCAGTTCTCGACAGGGGGACAATCAGCCCCAGCATTTT. This sequence encodes CASSSRQGDNQPQHF.

This clonotype was seen a few times. This sequence joins TRBV7-8 and TRBJ2-1, with 8 bases aligning to TRBD1. This CDR3 contains 17 residues. V was pared by 2 bases and J by 2 bases, with 8 bases of the junction left unmatched. The germline V gene has CDR1 SGHVS and CDR2 FQNEAQ. The CDR3 DNA reads TGTGCCAGCAGCTTAAACCAGGGGGCGGATCCCTACAATGAGCAGTTCTTC. Residues: CASSLNQGADPYNEQFF.

Concerning this clonotype: A much more abundant neighbour one base away suggests this may be a read error. This chain uses TRBV4-1 with TRBJ2-7, with 15 positions matching TRBD2. Germline V gives CDR1 MGHRA, CDR2 YSYEKL. The CDR3 is 19 amino acids. After removal of 3 bases from V and 7 bases from J, the junction contained 16 bases not matched to a gene. CDR3 bases: TGCGCCAGCAGCCACCCCGGACTAGCGGGAGGGCCTCTCTACAATGAGCAGTACTTC. Translation: CASSHPGLAGGPLYNEQYF.

This clonotype was found many times. The V and J genes are TRBV6-4 and TRBJ2-3; 8 nucleotides agree with TRBD2. The CDR3 covers 15 residues. CDR1 and CDR2 from the germline V gene are MRHNA and SNTAGT. The junction had 5 bases not matched to a gene; V was cut back by 2 bases and J by 4 bases. In nucleotides, the CDR3 is TGTGCCAGCAGTGACGAGGCGGGAGGCGCAGATACGCAGTATTTT. It translates to CASSDEAGGADTQYF.

This chain links TRBV5-6 with TRBJ2-1; 11 bases are a match to TRBD2. After removal of 1 base from V and 7 bases from J, the junction contained 4 bases not matched to a gene. Germline CDR1 and CDR2: SGHDT and YYEEEE. This CDR3 is built from 15 residues. CDR3 loop: CASSLRLAGINEQFF. CDR3 bases: TGTGCCAGCAGCTTGCGACTAGCGGGGATTAATGAGCAGTTCTTC.

This clonotype was picked up a small number of times. This chain uses TRBV7-2 with TRBJ2-5, with D tentatively TRBD2 (6 bases). V lost 2 bases and J lost 4, with 11 bases in between. The CDR3 is made up of 14 amino acids. The germline gives CDR1 SGHTA, CDR2 FQGNSA. The CDR3 DNA follows: TGTGCCAGCAGCTTATTTGGGCGGGGAGAGACCCAGTACTTC. Protein: CASSLFGRGETQYF.

The chain carries TRBV28 and TRBJ1-2, with D possibly matching TRBD1 (6 bases). Trimming stripped 9 bases from V and 8 bases from J, with 13 bases between. The V gene's germline CDR1 is MDHEN and CDR2 SYDVKM. CDR3 length: 11 amino acids. CDR3 residues: CARYNRDGYTF. The DNA of the CDR3 is TGTGCCAGATACAACAGGGACGGCTACACCTTC.

This clonotype was counted a few times. V usage is TRBV2 and J usage is TRBJ2-5; D may be TRBD2 (5 bases). The CDR3 is 14 amino acids. The V gene's germline CDR1 is SNHLY and CDR2 FYNNEI. V lost 6 bases, J lost 2 bases, and 13 bases lay in between. The CDR3 sequence: CASRGAQLQETQYF. CDR3 sequence (DNA): TGTGCCAGCAGGGGAGCCCAACTTCAAGAGACCCAGTACTTC.